This T cell receptor beta chain was sequenced for a study of T-cell reconstitution after alpha-beta-depleted transplantation in children. The CDR3 sequence is 15 residues long. The germline V gene encodes CDR1 SGHRS and CDR2 YFSETQ. V lost 2 bases and J lost 6; bases outside the gene matches: 7. Unique molecular identifiers tagged the TCRbeta library. TCRdb re-called the PCR reads through MiXCR, storing one row per CDR3 protein. This table holds roughly 200,000 distinct CDR3 sequences, 9.5% to 13% found once. Of note for this clonotype: This clone may be a read error of a much larger clone one base away.

The rearrangement links TRBV5-1 to TRBJ2-1, with 8 positions matching TRBD2. The material was PBMCs, obtained before TCRalphabeta/CD19-depleted stem cell transplant. This receptor was taken from a child under two years old with acute myeloid leukemia, due to receive a stem cell transplant. The DNA of the CDR3 is TGCGCCAGCAGCTTCGCCGGGGGGACTAGCAATGAGCAGTTCTTC. This gives the protein CASSFAGGTSNEQFF.